This TCR beta chain was documented in a study of shared clonotypes between healthy human individuals. Study-level background: CD4 naive and CD4 memory each took three plates per donor, while CD8 naive took two and CD8 memory one.

From germline, CDR1 is MNHNS and CDR2 SASEGT. Trimming took off 3 bases at V and 5 bases at J, with 13 bases between the two ends. The CDR3 is made up of 14 amino acids. Assay used: immunoSEQ multiplex PCR; TCRdb lists only in-frame clones, some missing. The sample holds approximately 590,000 clones, about 95% seen once. Overall study findings and caveats: Donor scarcity curtailed the genetic and exposure-history diversity represented herein. Read depth was anticipated to influence clonotype sharing among donors.

Naive CD8 cells were CD45RO-negative, positively selected for CCR7, excluding terminally differentiated effector memory CD45RA+ cells. As for this clone: What it binds is not known.

This TCR came from a woman aged 25 to 45 in good health. This chain connects TRBV6-1 to TRBJ1-1; D is uncertain. Sequencing input: naive CD8+ T cells sorted from blood. CDR3 region: CASSDRARETEAFF. The CDR3 coding sequence is TGTGCCAGCAGTGACCGCGCCCGCGAGACTGAAGCTTTCTTT.